The sample holds a few counts of the clone carrying this T cell receptor beta chain. The antigen is not known. Treatment here: roughly 11-day PBMC culture with coronavirus spike peptide pools or control peptides (ViraFEST assay). The ViraFEST method relied on peptide pools to expand antigen-specific T cells, followed by TCR sequencing. The Oncomine TCR Beta short-read assay sequenced DNA from cultured CD4+ T cells. Each CDR3 protein is one row after TCRdb ran MiXCR on the PCR reads. The sample has under 20,000 distinct CDR3 sequences; approximately 45% are singletons. The data originate from a study of vaccination and CD4 T cells after COVID-19. Study in general: Each person enrolled got two BNT162b2 or mRNA-1273 vaccine doses. Stimulation of the cells used overlapping spike peptide pools from SARS-CoV-2 and from the common cold coronaviruses HCoV-NL63, HCoV-OC43 and HCoV-229E.

The study, taken as a whole, reports: Spike mono-reactivity was found in 304 of the 307 vaccine-specific clones identified in convalescent patients.

This TCR was recovered from a human donor who had recovered from COVID-19. Material: CD4+ T cells from blood, cultured in vitro, obtained after SARS-CoV-2 vaccination.

The CDR3 DNA sequence: TGTGCCAGCAGTGTGGGACAGGGGGTAACAGATACGCAGTATTTT. It encodes CASSVGQGVTDTQYF. The chain links TRBV6-1 to TRBJ2-3; TRBD1 matches 11 bases. Germline CDR1 MNHNS, CDR2 SASEGT. There are 15 residues in the CDR3. V was clipped by 4 bases and J by 3 bases; unmatched bases: 3.